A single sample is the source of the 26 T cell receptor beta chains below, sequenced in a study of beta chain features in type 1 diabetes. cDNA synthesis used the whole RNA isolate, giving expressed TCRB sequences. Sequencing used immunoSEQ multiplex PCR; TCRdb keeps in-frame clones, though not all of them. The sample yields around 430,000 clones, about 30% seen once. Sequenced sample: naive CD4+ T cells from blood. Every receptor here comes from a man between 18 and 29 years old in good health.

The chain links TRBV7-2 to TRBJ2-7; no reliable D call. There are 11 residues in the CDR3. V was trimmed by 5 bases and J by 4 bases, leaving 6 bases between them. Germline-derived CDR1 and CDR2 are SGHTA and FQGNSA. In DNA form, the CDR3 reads TGTGCCAGCAGCGCCCAATACGAGCAGTACTTC. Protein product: CASSAQYEQYF.

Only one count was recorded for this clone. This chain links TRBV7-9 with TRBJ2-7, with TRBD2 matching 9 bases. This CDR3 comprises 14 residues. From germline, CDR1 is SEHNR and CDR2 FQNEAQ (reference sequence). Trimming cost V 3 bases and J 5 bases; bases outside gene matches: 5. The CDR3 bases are TGTGCCAGCAGCTTCTCTAGCGGGAACGACGAGCAGTACTTC. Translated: CASSFSSGNDEQYF. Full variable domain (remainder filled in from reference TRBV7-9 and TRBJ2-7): DTGVSQNPRHKITKRGQNVTFRCDPISEHNRLYWYRQTLGQGPEFLTYFQNEAQLEKSRLLSDRFSAERPKGSFSTLEIQRTEQGDSAMYLCASSFSSGNDEQYFGPGTRLTVT.

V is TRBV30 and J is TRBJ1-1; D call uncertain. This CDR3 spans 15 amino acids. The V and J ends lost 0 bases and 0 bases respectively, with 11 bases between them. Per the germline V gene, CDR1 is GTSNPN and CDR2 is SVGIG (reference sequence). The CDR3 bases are TGTGCCTGGAGTGTTCGGGCTGAGGTGAACACTGAAGCTTTCTTT. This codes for CAWSVRAEVNTEAFF.

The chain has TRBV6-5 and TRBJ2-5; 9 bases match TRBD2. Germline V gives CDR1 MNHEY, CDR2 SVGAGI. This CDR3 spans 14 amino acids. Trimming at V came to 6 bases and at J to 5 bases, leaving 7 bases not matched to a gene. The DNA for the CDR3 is TGTGCCAGCAGCCTTATAGCGGGAGTTGAGACCCAGTACTTC. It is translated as CASSLIAGVETQYF.

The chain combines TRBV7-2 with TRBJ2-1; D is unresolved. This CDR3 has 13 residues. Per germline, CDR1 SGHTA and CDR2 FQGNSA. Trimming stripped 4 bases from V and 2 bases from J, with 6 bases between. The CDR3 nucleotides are TGTGCCAGCAGCTCCTACACCTACAATGAGCAGTTCTTC. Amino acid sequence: CASSSYTYNEQFF.

CDR3 in DNA: TGTGCCAGCTCACTACTAGCGGGACAAGAGACCCAGTACTTC. Its protein product is CASSLLAGQETQYF. V gene TRBV18 combines with J gene TRBJ2-5, with 10 bases aligning to TRBD2. Germline V gene sequence: CDR1 KGHSH, CDR2 LQKENI. Trimming removed 4 bases from V and 2 bases from J; junction bases left unmatched: 1. The CDR3 contains 14 residues. The whole variable domain, filled in from reference TRBV18 and TRBJ2-5, reads NAGVMQNPRHLVRRRGQEARLRCSPMKGHSHVYWYRQLPEEGLKFMVYLQKENIIDESGMPKERFSAEFPKEGPSILRIQQVVRGDSAAYFCASSLLAGQETQYFGPGTRLLVL.

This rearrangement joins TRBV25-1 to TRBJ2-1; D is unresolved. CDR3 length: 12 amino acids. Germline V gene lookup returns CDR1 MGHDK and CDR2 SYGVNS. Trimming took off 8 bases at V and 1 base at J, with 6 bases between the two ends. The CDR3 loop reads CASGQSYNEQFF. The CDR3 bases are TGTGCCAGCGGCCAGTCCTACAATGAGCAGTTCTTC.

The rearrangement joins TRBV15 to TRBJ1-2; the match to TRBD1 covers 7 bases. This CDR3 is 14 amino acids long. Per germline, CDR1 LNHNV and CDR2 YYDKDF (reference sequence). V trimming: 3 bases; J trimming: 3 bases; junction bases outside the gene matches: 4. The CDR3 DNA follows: TGTGCCACCAGCAGCCGGGACAGTTACTATGGCTACACCTTC. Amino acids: CATSSRDSYYGYTF.

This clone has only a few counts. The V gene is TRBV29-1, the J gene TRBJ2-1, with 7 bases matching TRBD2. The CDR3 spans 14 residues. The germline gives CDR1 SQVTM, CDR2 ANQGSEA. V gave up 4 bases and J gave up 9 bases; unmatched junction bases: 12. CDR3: CSVAGGSLEGEQFF. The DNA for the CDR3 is TGCAGCGTTGCTGGCGGGAGTTTGGAAGGTGAGCAGTTCTTC.

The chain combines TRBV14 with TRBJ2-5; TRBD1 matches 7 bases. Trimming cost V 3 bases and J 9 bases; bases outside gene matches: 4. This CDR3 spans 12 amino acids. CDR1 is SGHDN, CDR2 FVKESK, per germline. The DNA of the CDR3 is TGTGCCAGCAGCCAGGGACAGAGGTCCCAGTACTTC. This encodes CASSQGQRSQYF. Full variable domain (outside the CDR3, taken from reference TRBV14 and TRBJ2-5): EAGVTQFPSHSVIEKGQTVTLRCDPISGHDNLYWYRRVMGKEIKFLLHFVKESKQDESGMPNNRFLAERTGGTYSTLKVQPAELEDSGVYFCASSQGQRSQYFGPGTRLLVL.

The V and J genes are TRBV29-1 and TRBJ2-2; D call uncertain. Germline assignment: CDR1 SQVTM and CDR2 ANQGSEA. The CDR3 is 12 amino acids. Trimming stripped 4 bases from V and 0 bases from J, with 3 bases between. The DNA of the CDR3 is TGCAGCGTTGCACCGAACACCGGGGAGCTGTTTTTT. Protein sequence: CSVAPNTGELFF.

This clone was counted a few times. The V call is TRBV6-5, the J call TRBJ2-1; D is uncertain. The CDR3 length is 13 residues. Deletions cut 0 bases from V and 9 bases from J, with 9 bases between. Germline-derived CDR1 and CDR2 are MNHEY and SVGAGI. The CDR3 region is CASSYSRWAEQFF. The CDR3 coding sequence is TGTGCCAGCAGTTACTCAAGATGGGCTGAGCAGTTCTTC.

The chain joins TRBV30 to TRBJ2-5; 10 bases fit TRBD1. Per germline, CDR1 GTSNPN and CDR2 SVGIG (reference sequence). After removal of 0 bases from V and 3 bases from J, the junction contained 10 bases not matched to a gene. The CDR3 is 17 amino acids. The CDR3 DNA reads TGTGCCTGGAGTGTACATAAGGGACAGGGGATTAAAGAGACCCAGTACTTC. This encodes CAWSVHKGQGIKETQYF.

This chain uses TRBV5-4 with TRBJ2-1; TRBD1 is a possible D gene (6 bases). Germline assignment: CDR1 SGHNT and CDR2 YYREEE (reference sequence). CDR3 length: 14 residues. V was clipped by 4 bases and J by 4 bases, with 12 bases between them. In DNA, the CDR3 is TGTGCCAGCAGCCAAAAGGACAGATACAATGAGCAGTTCTTC. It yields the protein CASSQKDRYNEQFF.

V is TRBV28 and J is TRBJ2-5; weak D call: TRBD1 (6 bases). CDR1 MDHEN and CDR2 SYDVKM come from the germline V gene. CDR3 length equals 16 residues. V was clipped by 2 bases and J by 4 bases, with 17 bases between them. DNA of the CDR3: TGTGCCAGCAGTTTAGTGTCAGGGGATTATGGAGAGACCCAGTACTTC. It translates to CASSLVSGDYGETQYF.

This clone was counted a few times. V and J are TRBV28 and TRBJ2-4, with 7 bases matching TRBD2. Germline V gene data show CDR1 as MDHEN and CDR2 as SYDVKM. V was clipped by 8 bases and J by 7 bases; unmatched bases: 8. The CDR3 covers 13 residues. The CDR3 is CASGLAVTNIQYF. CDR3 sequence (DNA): TGTGCCAGCGGGCTAGCGGTCACCAACATTCAGTACTTC.

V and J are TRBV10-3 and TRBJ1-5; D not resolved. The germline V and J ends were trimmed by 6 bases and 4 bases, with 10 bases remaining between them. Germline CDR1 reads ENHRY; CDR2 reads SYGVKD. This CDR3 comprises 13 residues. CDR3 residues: CAISPDGNQPQHF. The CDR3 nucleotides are TGTGCCATCAGCCCGGACGGGAATCAGCCCCAGCATTTT.

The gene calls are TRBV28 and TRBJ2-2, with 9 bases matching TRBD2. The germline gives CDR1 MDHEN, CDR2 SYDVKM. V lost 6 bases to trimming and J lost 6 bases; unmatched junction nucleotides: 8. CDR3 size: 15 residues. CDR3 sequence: CASRTTGTSPGELFF. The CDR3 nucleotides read TGTGCCAGCAGAACTACCGGGACTAGCCCCGGGGAGCTGTTTTTT.

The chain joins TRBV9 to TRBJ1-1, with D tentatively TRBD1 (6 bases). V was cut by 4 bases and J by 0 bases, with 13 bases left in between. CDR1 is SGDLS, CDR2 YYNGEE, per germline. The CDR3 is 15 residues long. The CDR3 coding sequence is TGTGCCAGCAGCCCACAGGGACGGATGAACACTGAAGCTTTCTTT. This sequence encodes CASSPQGRMNTEAFF.

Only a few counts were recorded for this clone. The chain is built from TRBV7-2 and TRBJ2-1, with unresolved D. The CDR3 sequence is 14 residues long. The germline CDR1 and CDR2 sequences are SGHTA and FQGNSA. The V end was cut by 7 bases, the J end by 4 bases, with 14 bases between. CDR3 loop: CASTRRGLYNEQFF. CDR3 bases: TGTGCCAGCACGAGGCGAGGATTATACAATGAGCAGTTCTTC.

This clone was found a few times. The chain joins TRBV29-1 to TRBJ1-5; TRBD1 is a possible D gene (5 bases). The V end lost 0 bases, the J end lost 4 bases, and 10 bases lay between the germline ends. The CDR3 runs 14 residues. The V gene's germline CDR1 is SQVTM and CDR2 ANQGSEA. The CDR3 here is CSVEDRGGNQPQHF. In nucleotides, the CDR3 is TGCAGCGTTGAAGATAGGGGCGGAAATCAGCCCCAGCATTTT.

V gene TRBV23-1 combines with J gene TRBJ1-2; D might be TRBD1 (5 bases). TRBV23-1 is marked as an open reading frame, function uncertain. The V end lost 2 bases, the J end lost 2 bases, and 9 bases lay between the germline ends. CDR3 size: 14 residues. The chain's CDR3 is CASSQQRGNYGYTF. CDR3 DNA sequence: TGCGCCAGCAGTCAACAGCGGGGGAACTATGGCTACACCTTC.

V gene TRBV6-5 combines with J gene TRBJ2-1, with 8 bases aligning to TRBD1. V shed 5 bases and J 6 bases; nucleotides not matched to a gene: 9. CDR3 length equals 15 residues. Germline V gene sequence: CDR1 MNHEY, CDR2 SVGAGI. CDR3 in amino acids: CASSRQDRVFNEQFF. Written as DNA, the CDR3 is TGTGCCAGCAGTCGCCAGGACAGGGTCTTCAATGAGCAGTTCTTC.

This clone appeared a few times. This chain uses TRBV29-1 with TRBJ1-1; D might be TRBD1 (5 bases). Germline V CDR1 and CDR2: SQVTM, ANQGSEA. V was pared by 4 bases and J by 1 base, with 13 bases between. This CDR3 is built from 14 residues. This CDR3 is CSVVWGRANTEAFF. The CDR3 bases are TGCAGCGTTGTTTGGGGGAGGGCGAACACTGAAGCTTTCTTT. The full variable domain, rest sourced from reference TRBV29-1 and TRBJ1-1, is SAVISQKPSRDICQRGTSLTIQCQVDSQVTMMFWYRQQPGQSLTLIATANQGSEATYESGFVIDKFPISRPNLTFSTLTVSNMSPEDSSIYLCSVVWGRANTEAFFGQGTRLTVV.

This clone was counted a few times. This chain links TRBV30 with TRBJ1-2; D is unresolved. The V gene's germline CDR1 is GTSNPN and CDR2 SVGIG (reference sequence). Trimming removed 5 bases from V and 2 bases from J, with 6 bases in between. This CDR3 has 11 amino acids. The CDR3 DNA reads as TGTGCCTGGGGAGGGAACTATGGCTACACCTTC. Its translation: CAWGGNYGYTF.

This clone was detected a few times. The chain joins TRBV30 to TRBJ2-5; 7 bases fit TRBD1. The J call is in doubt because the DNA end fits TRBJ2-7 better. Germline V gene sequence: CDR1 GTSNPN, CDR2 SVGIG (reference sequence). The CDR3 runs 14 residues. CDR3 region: CAWSRLWTGYEQYF. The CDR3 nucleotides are TGTGCCTGGAGTAGGTTGTGGACAGGCTACGAGCAGTACTTC.